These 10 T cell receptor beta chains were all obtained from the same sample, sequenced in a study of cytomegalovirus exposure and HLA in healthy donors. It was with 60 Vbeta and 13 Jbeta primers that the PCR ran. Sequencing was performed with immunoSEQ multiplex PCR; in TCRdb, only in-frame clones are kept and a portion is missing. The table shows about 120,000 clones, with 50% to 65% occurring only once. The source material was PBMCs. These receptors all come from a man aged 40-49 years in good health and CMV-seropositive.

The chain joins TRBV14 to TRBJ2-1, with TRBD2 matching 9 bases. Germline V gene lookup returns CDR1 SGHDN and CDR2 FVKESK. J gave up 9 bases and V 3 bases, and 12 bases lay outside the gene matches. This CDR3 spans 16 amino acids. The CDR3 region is CASSHTWGSGGPEQFF. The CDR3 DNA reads TGTGCCAGCAGCCATACTTGGGGTAGCGGGGGCCCTGAGCAGTTCTTC.

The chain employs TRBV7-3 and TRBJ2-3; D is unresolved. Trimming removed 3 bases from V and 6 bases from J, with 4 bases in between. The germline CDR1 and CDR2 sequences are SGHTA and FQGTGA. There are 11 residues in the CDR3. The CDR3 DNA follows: TGTGCCAGCAGCTTTGAGGATACGCAGTATTTT. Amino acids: CASSFEDTQYF. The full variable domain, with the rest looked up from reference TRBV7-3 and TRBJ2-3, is GAGVSQTPSNKVTEKGKYVELRCDPISGHTALYWYRQSLGQGPEFLIYFQGTGAADDSGLPNDRFFAVRPEGSVSTLKIQRTERGDSAVYLCASSFEDTQYFGPGTRLTVL.

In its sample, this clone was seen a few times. CDR3 protein: CASSSDSLEQYF. CDR3 bases: TGTGCCAGCAGTTCGGACAGCCTAGAGCAGTACTTC. V usage is TRBV6-5 and J usage is TRBJ2-7, with D tentatively TRBD1 (6 bases). V was clipped by 4 bases and J by 7 bases, with 11 bases between them. The CDR3 totals 12 residues. The germline V gene encodes CDR1 MNHEY and CDR2 SVGAGI.

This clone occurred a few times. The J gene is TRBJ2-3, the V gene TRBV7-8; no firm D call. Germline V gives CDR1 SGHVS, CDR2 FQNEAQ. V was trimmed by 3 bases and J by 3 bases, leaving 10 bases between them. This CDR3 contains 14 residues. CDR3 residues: CASSFSQATDTQYF. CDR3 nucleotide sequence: TGTGCCAGCAGCTTTTCTCAAGCAACAGATACGCAGTATTTT.

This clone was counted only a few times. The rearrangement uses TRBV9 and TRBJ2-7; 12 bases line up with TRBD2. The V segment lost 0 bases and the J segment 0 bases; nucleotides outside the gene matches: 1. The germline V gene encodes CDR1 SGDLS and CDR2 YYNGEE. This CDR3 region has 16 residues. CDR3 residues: CASSVGLAGASYEQYF. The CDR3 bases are TGTGCCAGCAGCGTAGGACTAGCGGGAGCCTCCTACGAGCAGTACTTC.

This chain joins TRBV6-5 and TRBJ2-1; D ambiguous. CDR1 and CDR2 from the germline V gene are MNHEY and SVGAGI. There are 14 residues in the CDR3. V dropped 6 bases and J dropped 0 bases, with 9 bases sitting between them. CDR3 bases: TGTGCCAGCAGCCTGAAGAGCTCCTACAATGAGCAGTTCTTC. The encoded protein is CASSLKSSYNEQFF.

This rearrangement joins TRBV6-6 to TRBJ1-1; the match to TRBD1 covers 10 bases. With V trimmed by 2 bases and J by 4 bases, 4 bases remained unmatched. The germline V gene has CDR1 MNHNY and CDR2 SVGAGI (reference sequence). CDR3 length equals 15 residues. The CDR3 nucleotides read TGTGCCAGCAGTTACCCGACAGGGGGCGTCACTGAAGCTTTCTTT. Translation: CASSYPTGGVTEAFF.

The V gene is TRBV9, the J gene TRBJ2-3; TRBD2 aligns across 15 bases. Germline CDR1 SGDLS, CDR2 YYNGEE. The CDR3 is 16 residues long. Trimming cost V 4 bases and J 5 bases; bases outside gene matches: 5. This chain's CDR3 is CASSKRTSGRGDTQYF. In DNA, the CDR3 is TGTGCCAGCAGCAAACGGACTAGCGGGAGGGGAGATACGCAGTATTTT.

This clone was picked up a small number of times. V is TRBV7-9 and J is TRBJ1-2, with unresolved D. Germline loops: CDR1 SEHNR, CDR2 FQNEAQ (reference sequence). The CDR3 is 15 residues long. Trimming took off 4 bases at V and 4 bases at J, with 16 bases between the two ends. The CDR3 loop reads CASSSRVSTLYGYTF. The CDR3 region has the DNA TGTGCCAGCAGCTCGAGGGTCAGCACTCTCTATGGCTACACCTTC.

For the CDR3, the DNA is TGCGCCAGCAGCTTGGAGGGCAGGGGGTACGAGCAGTACTTC. Translating gives CASSLEGRGYEQYF. The rearrangement uses TRBV5-1 and TRBJ2-7, with 7 positions matching TRBD1. The CDR3 consists of 14 residues. V shed 0 bases, J shed 4 bases, and the junction held 4 bases outside the gene matches. Germline CDR1 SGHRS, CDR2 YFSETQ.